One sample yielded the 5 T cell receptor beta chains listed below, sequenced in a study of T cells in Graves' hyperthyroidism and ophthalmopathy. RNA transcripts provided the source from which TCR beta CDR3 regions were amplified. HTBI primers were employed in a first-round RT-PCR of the TCR CDR3. TCRdb re-derived calls from the multiplex PCR reads in MiXCR, one entry per CDR3 protein. The data show hundreds of thousands of distinct CDR3 sequences, 15% seen once. Sequenced input: blood. Receptors originate from a woman in her 30s with Graves' hyperthyroidism.

This chain uses TRBV28 with TRBJ2-5; 11 nucleotides line up with TRBD2. Unmatched junction bases numbered 10, after V lost 4 bases and J lost 9 bases. This CDR3 comprises 15 residues. Germline V gene data show CDR1 as MDHEN and CDR2 as SYDVKM. CDR3 residues: CASSSWTSGQNAQYF. The CDR3 coding sequence is TGTGCCAGCAGTTCCTGGACTAGCGGGCAAAATGCCCAGTACTTC.

The table lists this clonotype with many counts. The J gene is TRBJ2-3, the V gene TRBV27; 11 bases agree with TRBD2. Per germline, CDR1 MNHEY and CDR2 SMNVEV (reference sequence). The junction had 3 bases not matched to a gene; V was cut back by 0 bases and J by 4 bases. The CDR3 has 16 amino acids. The CDR3 region is CASSLSIAGGSDTQYF. The CDR3 DNA follows: TGTGCCAGCAGTTTATCGATAGCGGGAGGGTCAGATACGCAGTATTTT.

There are many counts of this clonotype. This chain connects TRBV4-2 to TRBJ2-1; no clear D. Looked up from germline, CDR1 is LGHNA and CDR2 is YNFKEQ. There are 15 residues in the CDR3. Trimming took off 0 bases at V and 0 bases at J, with 6 bases between the two ends. CDR3 coding DNA: TGTGCCAGCAGCCAAGATTTGTTCTCCTACAATGAGCAGTTCTTC. Its protein product is CASSQDLFSYNEQFF.

This clonotype was found many times. The V and J genes are TRBV12-3 or TRBV12-4 and TRBJ2-1, with D perhaps matching TRBD2 (6 bases). The CDR3 is 14 amino acids. V lost 11 bases and J 1 base, leaving 15 bases between the germline ends. CDR3 nucleotide sequence: TGTGCCTCAGTGGAGGGAAGATCCTACAATGAGCAGTTCTTC. Amino acid sequence: CASVEGRSYNEQFF.

This clonotype showed up many times. V is TRBV5-1 and J is TRBJ2-4; D uncertain. The CDR3 contains 17 residues. Germline-derived CDR1 and CDR2 are SGHRS and YFSETQ. V was trimmed by 0 bases and J by 0 bases, leaving 13 bases between them. The CDR3 sequence: CASSLGSIPLAKNIQYF. The DNA for the CDR3 is TGCGCCAGCAGCTTGGGTTCTATTCCTTTAGCCAAAAACATTCAGTACTTC.